This record looks at one T cell receptor (beta chain) sequence and its context. As handled by the study authors: By means of reference gene primer amplification, nucleated cell counts were estimated. Data came from immunoSEQ multiplex PCR; TCRdb stores just in-frame clones and leaves some out. V and J calls and clone size are those listed in that table; D and trimming were worked out from the DNA. Of around 65,000 clones detected, around 82% appear once; the ten largest clones hold roughly 15%. These data come from a study of blood T cell repertoires in COVID-19. Background on the study: Acute and convalescent COVID-19 specimens originated in the United States, Italy and Spain.

The CDR3 covers 16 residues. Germline CDR1 is SNHLY and CDR2 is FYNNEI. The V segment lost 6 bases and the J segment 0 bases; nucleotides outside the gene matches: 5. The sequence derives from a man aged 80 or over with active COVID-19. The chain uses TRBV2 and TRBJ2-1; 10 positions match TRBD2. The specimen was peripheral blood. The CDR3 DNA reads TGTGCCAGCAGCTCCCTAGCGGGGGACTCCTACAATGAGCAGTTCTTC. Translation: CASSSLAGDSYNEQFF. The full variable domain, its missing parts supplied by reference TRBV2 and TRBJ2-1, is EPEVTQTPSHQVTQMGQEVILRCVPISNHLYFYWYRQILGQKVEFLVSFYNNEISEKSEIFDDQFSVERPDGSNFTLKIRSTKLEDSAMYFCASSSLAGDSYNEQFFGPGTRLTVL.